The entry below describes one T cell receptor beta chain. The CDR3 consists of 16 residues. CDR1 is MNHEY and CDR2 is SMNVEV in the germline V gene (reference sequence). The ends lost 5 bases at V and 0 bases at J; junction bases unmatched: 6. This sample was taken from a study of blood T cell repertoires in COVID-19. Background on the study: The origin of the acute and convalescent COVID-19 samples was the United States, Italy and Spain. T cells, B-cell-depleted T cells, or PBMCs supplied cDNA or gDNA.

Methods used by the authors: Nucleated cell number was recorded as an estimate derived from reference gene primer amplification. The table came from immunoSEQ multiplex PCR; TCRdb's copy has only in-frame clones and leaves some out. Clone size and the V and J calls come from that table; the DNA yielded D and trimming. This sample has 200,000 to 300,000 clones, with approximately 85% found just once. The sequence was obtained from a man aged 80 or over with acute or convalescent COVID-19. This chain links TRBV27 with TRBJ2-7, with 11 nucleotides matching TRBD2. The material sequenced was peripheral blood. The CDR3 nucleotides are TGTGCCAGCAGTGGACGACTAGCGGGAAACTCCTACGAGCAGTACTTC. Its protein is CASSGRLAGNSYEQYF.